Sequencing of this TCR beta chain was carried out in a study of blood T cells in healthy people across ages. Study-level points and caveats: From one million sequenced T cells, diversity estimates were lower bounds.

Combining a sample-barcoded 5' primer with a J-beta primer mix, a second PCR ran for about 6 to 12 cycles. TCRdb itself ran the 5' RACE reads through MiXCR, one entry per CDR3 protein. In the table there are around 990,000 distinct CDR3 sequences, 20% to 25% of which are singletons. In each sample, at least 6.5 million PBMCs were isolated. Germline lookup yields CDR1 SEHNR and CDR2 FQNEAQ (reference sequence). J lost 2 bases, V lost 2 bases, and 3 bases had no gene match. There are 16 residues in the CDR3. This clonotype turned up a few times. Its antigen is as yet unknown. The same sample was also studied in work on T cells of mothers and their children. This second study notes: Primer M1S, used in the second PCR, introduced sample barcodes and 2-4 random nucleotides. Reads recorded for TCR beta CDR3 numbered over 9 million per mother and approximately 2.9 million per child.

The receptor comes from a girl aged 2-9 years in good health. The sequenced sample consisted of blood. The chain is built from TRBV7-9 and TRBJ2-6, with TRBD1 matching 7 bases. CDR3: CASSLSTGAGANVLTF. The CDR3 DNA follows: TGTGCCAGCAGCTTATCAACAGGGGCTGGGGCCAACGTCCTGACTTTC.